The clone carrying this TCR beta chain was detected only a few times. Its specificity is not known. This specimen belongs to a study of blood T cells in healthy people across ages. Next came a second PCR, run for about 6 to 11 cycles, which used a sample-barcoded 5' primer along with a J-beta primer mix. Each sample provided no less than 3 million CDR3-containing paired-end reads. TCRdb independently ran MiXCR on the 5' RACE reads; one entry per CDR3 protein. The data contain 1.5 million to 2 million distinct CDR3 sequences, around 48% of them singletons. Trimming stripped 1 base from V and 7 bases from J, with 17 bases between. Germline V lookup: CDR1 LGHNA, CDR2 YNFKEQ. The CDR3 extends over 16 amino acids. Study-wide findings and caveats: Diversity estimates drawn from one million T cells were deemed underestimates.

The chain employs TRBV4-2 and TRBJ2-1; D gene ambiguous. The TCR sequence derives from a woman between 40 and 50 years old in good health. The sequencing sample was made of blood. The CDR3 DNA is TGTGCCAGCAGCCAAGGGATCGCTACGCCCGGGAATGAGCAGTTCTTC. Protein: CASSQGIATPGNEQFF.